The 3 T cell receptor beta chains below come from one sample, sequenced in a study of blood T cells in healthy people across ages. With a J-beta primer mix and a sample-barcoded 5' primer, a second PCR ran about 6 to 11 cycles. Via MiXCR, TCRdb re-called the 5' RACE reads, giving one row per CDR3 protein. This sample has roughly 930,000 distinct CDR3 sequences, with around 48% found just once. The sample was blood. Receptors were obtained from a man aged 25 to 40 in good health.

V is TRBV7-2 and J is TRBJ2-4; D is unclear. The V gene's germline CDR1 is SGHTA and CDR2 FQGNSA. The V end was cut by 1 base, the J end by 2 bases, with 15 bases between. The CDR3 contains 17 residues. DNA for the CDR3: TGTGCCAGCAGCTTAGACCCGACACCCACTCCCAAAAACATTCAGTACTTC. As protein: CASSLDPTPTPKNIQYF.

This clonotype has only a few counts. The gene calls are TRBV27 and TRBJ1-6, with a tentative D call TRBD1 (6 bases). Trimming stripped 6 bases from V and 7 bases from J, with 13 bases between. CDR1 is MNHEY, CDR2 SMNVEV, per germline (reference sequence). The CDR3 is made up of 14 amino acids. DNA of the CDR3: TGTGCCAGCAGATTACAGGGTAACAATTCACCCCTCCACTTT. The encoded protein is CASRLQGNNSPLHF.

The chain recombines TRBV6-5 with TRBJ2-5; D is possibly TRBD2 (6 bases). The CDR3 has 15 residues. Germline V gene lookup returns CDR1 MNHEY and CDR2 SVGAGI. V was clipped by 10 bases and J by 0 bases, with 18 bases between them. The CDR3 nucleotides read TGTGCCACAAAAGCGGTGGGGGGAAACCAAGAGACCCAGTACTTC. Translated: CATKAVGGNQETQYF.